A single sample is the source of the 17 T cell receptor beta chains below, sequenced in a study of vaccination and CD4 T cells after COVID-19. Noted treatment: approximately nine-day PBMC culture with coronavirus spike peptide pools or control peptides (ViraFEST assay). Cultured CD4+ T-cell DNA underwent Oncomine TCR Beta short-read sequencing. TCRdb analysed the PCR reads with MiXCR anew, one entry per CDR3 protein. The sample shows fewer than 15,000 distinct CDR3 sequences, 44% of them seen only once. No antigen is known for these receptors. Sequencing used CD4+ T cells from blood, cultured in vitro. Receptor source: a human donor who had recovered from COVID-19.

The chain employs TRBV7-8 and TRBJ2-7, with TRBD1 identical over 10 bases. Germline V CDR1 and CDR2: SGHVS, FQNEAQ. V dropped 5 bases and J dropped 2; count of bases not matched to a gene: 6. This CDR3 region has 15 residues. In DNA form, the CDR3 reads TGTGCCAGCAGCGAAGGACAGGGGGGACCCTACGAGCAGTACTTC. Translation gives CASSEGQGGPYEQYF.

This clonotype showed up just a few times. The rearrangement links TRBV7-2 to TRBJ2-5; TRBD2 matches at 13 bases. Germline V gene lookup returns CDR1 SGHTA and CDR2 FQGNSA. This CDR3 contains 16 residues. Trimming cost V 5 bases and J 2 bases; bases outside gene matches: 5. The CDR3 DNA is TGTGCCAGCAGCCAAGGGGGACTAGCGGGACAAGAGACCCAGTACTTC. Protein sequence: CASSQGGLAGQETQYF. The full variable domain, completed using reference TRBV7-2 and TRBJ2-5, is GAGVSQSPSNKVTEKGKDVELRCDPISGHTALYWYRQSLGQGLEFLIYFQGNSAPDKSGLPSDRFSAERTGGSVSTLTIQRTQQEDSAVYLCASSQGGLAGQETQYFGPGTRLLVL.

The CDR3 reads CAISAGIQSNTEAFF. CDR3 nucleotides: TGTGCCATCAGTGCGGGGATACAGTCGAACACTGAAGCTTTCTTT. J is TRBJ1-1 and V is TRBV10-3; D uncertain. The ends were cut back, 4 bases at V and 1 base at J, with 13 bases in the middle. The germline CDR1 and CDR2 sequences are ENHRY and SYGVKD. CDR3 size: 15 residues.

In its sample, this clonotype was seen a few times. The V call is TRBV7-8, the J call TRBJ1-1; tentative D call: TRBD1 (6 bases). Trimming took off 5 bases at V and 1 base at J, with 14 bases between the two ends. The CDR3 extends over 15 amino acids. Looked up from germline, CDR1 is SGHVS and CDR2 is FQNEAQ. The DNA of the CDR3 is TGTGCCAGCAGCCCACGGGGGGGCCAGAACACTGAAGCTTTCTTT. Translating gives CASSPRGGQNTEAFF.

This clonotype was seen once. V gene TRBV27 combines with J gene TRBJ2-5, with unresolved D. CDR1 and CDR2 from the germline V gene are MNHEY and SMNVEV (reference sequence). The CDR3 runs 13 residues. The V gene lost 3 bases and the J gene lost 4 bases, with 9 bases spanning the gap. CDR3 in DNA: TGTGCCAGCAGTTTGGAAGAGAGAGAGACCCAGTACTTC. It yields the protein CASSLEERETQYF.

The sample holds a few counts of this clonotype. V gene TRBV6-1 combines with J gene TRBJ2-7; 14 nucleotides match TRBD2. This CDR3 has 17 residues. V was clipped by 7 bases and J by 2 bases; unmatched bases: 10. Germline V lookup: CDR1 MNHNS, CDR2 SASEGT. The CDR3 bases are TGTGCCAGCAAGGGCCGAGGGGGACTAGCGGGGGCCTACGAGCAGTACTTC. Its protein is CASKGRGGLAGAYEQYF.

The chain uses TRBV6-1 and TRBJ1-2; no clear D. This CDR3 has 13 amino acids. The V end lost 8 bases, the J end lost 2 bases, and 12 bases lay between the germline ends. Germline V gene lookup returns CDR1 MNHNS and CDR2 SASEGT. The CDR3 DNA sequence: TGTGCCAGCCGCGAATCAGTAAACTATGGCTACACCTTC. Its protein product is CASRESVNYGYTF.

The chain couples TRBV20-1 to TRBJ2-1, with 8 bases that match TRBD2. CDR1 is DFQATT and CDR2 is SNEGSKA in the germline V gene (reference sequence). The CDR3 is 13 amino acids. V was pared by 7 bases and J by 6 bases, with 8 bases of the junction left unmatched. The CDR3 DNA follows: TGCAGTGTCGGGAGGGCCCTAGGCAATGAGCAGTTCTTC. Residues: CSVGRALGNEQFF.

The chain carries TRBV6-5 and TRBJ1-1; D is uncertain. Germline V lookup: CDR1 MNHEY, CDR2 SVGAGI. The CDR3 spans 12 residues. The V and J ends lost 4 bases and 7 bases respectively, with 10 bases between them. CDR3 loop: CASSSLQFEAFF. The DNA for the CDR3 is TGTGCCAGCAGTTCTTTGCAGTTTGAAGCTTTCTTT.

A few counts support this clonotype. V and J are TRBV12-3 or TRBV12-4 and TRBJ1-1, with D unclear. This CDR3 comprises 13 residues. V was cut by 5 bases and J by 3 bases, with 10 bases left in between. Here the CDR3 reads CASSIREDTEAFF. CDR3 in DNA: TGTGCCAGCAGTATTAGGGAGGACACTGAAGCTTTCTTT.

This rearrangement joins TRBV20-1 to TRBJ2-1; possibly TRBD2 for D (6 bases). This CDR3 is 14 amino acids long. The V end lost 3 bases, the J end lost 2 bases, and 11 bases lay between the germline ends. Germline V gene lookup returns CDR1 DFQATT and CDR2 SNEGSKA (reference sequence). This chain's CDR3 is CSASEAGPYNEQFF. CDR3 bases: TGCAGTGCTAGTGAGGCGGGACCCTACAATGAGCAGTTCTTC.

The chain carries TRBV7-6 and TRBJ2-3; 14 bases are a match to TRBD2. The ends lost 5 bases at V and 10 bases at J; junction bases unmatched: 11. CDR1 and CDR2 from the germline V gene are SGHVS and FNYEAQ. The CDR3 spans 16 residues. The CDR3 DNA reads TGTGCCAGCAGCCCCGCGACTAGCGGGAGGGGGGATGCGCAGTATTTT. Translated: CASSPATSGRGDAQYF. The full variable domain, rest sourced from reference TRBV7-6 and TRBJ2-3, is GAGVSQSPRYKVTKRGQDVALRCDPISGHVSLYWYRQALGQGPEFLTYFNYEAQQDKSGLPNDRFSAERPEGSISTLTIQRTEQRDSAMYRCASSPATSGRGDAQYFGPGTRLTVL.

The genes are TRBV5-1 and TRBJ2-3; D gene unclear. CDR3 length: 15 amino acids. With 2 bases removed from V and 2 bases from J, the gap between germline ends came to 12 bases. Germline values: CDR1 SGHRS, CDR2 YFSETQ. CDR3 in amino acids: CASSLAGPLTDTQYF. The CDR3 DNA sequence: TGCGCCAGCAGCTTAGCCGGGCCCCTCACAGATACGCAGTATTTT.

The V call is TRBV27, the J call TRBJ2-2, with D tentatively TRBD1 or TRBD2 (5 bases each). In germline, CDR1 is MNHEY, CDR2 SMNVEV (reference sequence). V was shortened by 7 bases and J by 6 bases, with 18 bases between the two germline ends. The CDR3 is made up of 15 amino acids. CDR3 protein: CASKTGTPGSGELFF. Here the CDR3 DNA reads TGTGCCAGCAAAACCGGGACCCCTGGATCCGGGGAGCTGTTTTTT.

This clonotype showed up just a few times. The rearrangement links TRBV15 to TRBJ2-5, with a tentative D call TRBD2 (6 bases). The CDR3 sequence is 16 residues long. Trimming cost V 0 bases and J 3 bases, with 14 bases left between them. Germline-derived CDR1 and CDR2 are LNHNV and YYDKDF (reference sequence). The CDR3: CATSRDRAGGEETQYF. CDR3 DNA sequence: TGTGCCACCAGCAGAGATCGGGCCGGGGGAGAAGAGACCCAGTACTTC.

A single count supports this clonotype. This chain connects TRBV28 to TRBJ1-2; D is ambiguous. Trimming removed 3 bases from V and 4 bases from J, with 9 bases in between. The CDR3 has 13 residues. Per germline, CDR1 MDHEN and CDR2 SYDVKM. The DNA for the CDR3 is TGTGCCAGCAGTTTGAGGAGCCTCTATGGCTACACCTTC. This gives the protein CASSLRSLYGYTF.

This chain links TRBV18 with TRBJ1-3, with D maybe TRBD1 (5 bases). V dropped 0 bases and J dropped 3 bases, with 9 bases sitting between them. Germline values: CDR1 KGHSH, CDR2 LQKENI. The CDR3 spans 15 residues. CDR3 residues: CASSPPKGSGNTIYF. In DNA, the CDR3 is TGTGCCAGCTCACCACCGAAGGGGAGTGGAAACACCATATATTTT.